This T cell receptor (beta chain) was sequenced during a study of cytomegalovirus exposure and HLA in healthy donors. About the research overall: The use of the same platform for the 110 or so validation repertoires and the 550 to 850 first-cohort repertoires was reported by a later analysis.

The CDR3 extends over 16 amino acids. The trim removed 2 bases at V and 6 bases at J, leaving 10 bases unmatched. Germline-derived CDR1 and CDR2 are SEHNR and FQNEAQ (reference sequence). Libraries were prepared by immunoSEQ multiplex PCR; TCRdb keeps only in-frame clonotypes and omits some of them. This sample has roughly 70,000 clones; 94% occur once, and the top ten carry approximately 1.5%. Comment on this clone: The antigen remains unidentified.

The donors were part of the validation cohort of fewer than 150 subjects. That cohort was separate from the first cohort, which comprised under 700 subjects. General study findings and limits: The study designated fewer than 200 TCR beta chains cytomegalovirus-associated. In vitro testing confirmed three CMV-associated chains as specific for CMV antigens.

Sequences were obtained from PBMCs. This receptor was taken from a young man in good health and CMV-seropositive. The chain links TRBV7-9 to TRBJ2-7; 10 bases are a match to TRBD1. The CDR3 region is CASSLFGTGESPEQYF. Written as DNA, the CDR3 is TGTGCCAGCAGCTTATTCGGGACAGGGGAATCCCCCGAGCAGTACTTC.